These 16 T cell receptor beta chains originate from one sample sequenced in a study of blood T cell repertoires in COVID-19. TCRdb's copy holds only in-frame clones and misses some; the assay was immunoSEQ multiplex PCR. The sample has about 57,000 clones; over 75% are singletons. The sequenced material came from peripheral blood. The receptors were sampled from a human donor in a cohort sampled during active COVID-19.

The chain uses TRBV2 and TRBJ2-5; D is perhaps TRBD1 (5 bases). The germline V and J ends were trimmed by 4 bases and 3 bases, with 12 bases remaining between them. The length of the CDR3 is 14 residues. The germline V gene encodes CDR1 SNHLY and CDR2 FYNNEI. DNA for the CDR3: TGTGCCAGCAGTGTTGACAGTGGGGAAGAGACCCAGTACTTC. Encoded protein: CASSVDSGEETQYF. The variable domain in full, with the rest retrieved from reference TRBV2 and TRBJ2-5, is EPEVTQTPSHQVTQMGQEVILRCVPISNHLYFYWYRQILGQKVEFLVSFYNNEISEKSEIFDDQFSVERPDGSNFTLKIRSTKLEDSAMYFCASSVDSGEETQYFGPGTRLLVL.

The rearrangement uses TRBV20-1 and TRBJ1-1; 9 bases line up with TRBD1. The CDR3 covers 14 residues. V trimming: 3 bases; J trimming: 7 bases; junction bases outside the gene matches: 9. The germline V gene has CDR1 DFQATT and CDR2 SNEGSKA (reference sequence). The chain's CDR3 is CSASRGQGISEAFF. CDR3 bases: TGCAGTGCTAGTCGGGGACAGGGTATCAGTGAAGCTTTCTTT.

The chain combines TRBV18 with TRBJ1-1, with 11 positions matching TRBD1. Unmatched junction bases numbered 1, after V lost 2 bases and J lost 2 bases. Germline V gene lookup returns CDR1 KGHSH and CDR2 LQKENI. The CDR3 spans 15 residues. The CDR3 DNA is TGTGCCAGCTCACCAGGACAGGGGGCTAACACTGAAGCTTTCTTT. Encoded protein: CASSPGQGANTEAFF.

The chain combines TRBV13 with TRBJ1-2, with 7 bases that match TRBD1. V was clipped by 5 bases and J by 7 bases; unmatched bases: 7. There are 13 residues in the CDR3. In germline, CDR1 is PRHDT, CDR2 FYEKMQ (reference sequence). The chain's CDR3 is CASSPGQYPGYTF. The CDR3, as DNA: TGTGCCAGCAGCCCGGGACAGTATCCTGGCTACACCTTC.

This chain uses TRBV10-2 with TRBJ2-7; 10 bases are a match to TRBD2. V shed 2 bases and J 4 bases; nucleotides not matched to a gene: 5. The CDR3 is 15 residues long. From germline, CDR1 is WSHSY and CDR2 SAAADI. The CDR3: CASSEEAGGPYEQYF. CDR3 bases: TGCGCCAGCAGTGAGGAAGCGGGAGGGCCTTACGAGCAGTACTTC.

The chain couples TRBV15 to TRBJ2-3, with 8 bases aligning to TRBD2. CDR1 and CDR2 from the germline V gene are LNHNV and YYDKDF (reference sequence). The CDR3 totals 17 residues. J lost 6 bases, V lost 1 base, and 12 bases had no gene match. The CDR3 DNA sequence: TGTGCCACCAGCAGAGCAAGGGTGGGGACTAGGGCCGATACGCAGTATTTT. It codes for CATSRARVGTRADTQYF.

The chain has TRBV6-2 or TRBV6-3 and TRBJ2-1; no clear D gene. V was cut by 5 bases and J by 2 bases, with 10 bases left in between. The CDR3 runs to 14 residues. From germline, CDR1 is MNHEY and CDR2 SVGEGT. CDR3 nucleotide sequence: TGTGCCAGCAGTATTCATAGCACCTACAATGAGCAGTTCTTC. Its translation: CASSIHSTYNEQFF.

Of note for this clone: The germline gene is not matched at one end of the junction; a read error may be the cause. The CDR3 here is CASSQTGGSDEQYF. CDR3 sequence (DNA): TGTGCCAGCAGCCAAACAGGGGGCTCCGACGAGCAGTACTTC. This chain links TRBV3-1 (or the pseudogene TRBV3-2) with TRBJ2-7; 9 bases are a match to TRBD1. The germline V gene encodes CDR1 LGHDT and CDR2 YNNKEL (reference sequence). There are 14 residues in the CDR3.

The V and J genes are TRBV5-1 and TRBJ2-5; 10 bases agree with TRBD1. Germline V CDR1 and CDR2: SGHRS, YFSETQ. CDR3 length: 16 residues. V was pared by 0 bases and J by 1 base, with 3 bases of the junction left unmatched. CDR3 sequence: CASSLGGTGAQETQYF. CDR3 DNA sequence: TGCGCCAGCAGCTTGGGCGGGACAGGGGCCCAAGAGACCCAGTACTTC.

This chain joins TRBV11-2 and TRBJ2-7; TRBD1 aligns across 9 bases. The V gene end was trimmed by 6 bases and the J gene end by 4 bases; junction bases not matched to a gene: 10. CDR3 length: 15 amino acids. Germline V gene lookup returns CDR1 SGHAT and CDR2 FQNNGV. CDR3 bases: TGTGCCAGCAGGAGGTGGGGGACAGGGCAATACGAGCAGTACTTC. This sequence encodes CASRRWGTGQYEQYF.

The chain joins TRBV19 to TRBJ2-7; perhaps TRBD1 as D (6 bases). Germline loops: CDR1 LNHDA, CDR2 SQIVND (reference sequence). V dropped 1 base and J dropped 0 bases, with 13 bases sitting between them. The CDR3 contains 16 residues. The CDR3 region is CASSIARGRGSYEQYF. The CDR3 nucleotides read TGTGCCAGTAGTATAGCCAGGGGCAGAGGCTCCTACGAGCAGTACTTC.

This clone was counted once. This chain links TRBV12-3 or TRBV12-4 with TRBJ2-5; 9 nucleotides agree with TRBD2. V was clipped by 3 bases and J by 7 bases; unmatched bases: 3. CDR3 length equals 13 residues. The CDR3 coding sequence is TGTGCCAGCAGTTTCCGCGGGGGGGGGACCCAGTACTTC. Amino acid sequence: CASSFRGGGTQYF.

The chain recombines TRBV12-3 or TRBV12-4 with TRBJ1-2; TRBD1 matches 8 bases. J lost 8 bases, V lost 5 bases, and 7 bases had no gene match. The CDR3 covers 13 residues. CDR3 amino acids: CASSPDRGLGYTF. The CDR3 nucleotides are TGTGCCAGCAGTCCTGACAGGGGCTTGGGCTACACCTTC.

V usage is TRBV4-2 and J usage is TRBJ1-2, with D possibly being TRBD1 (5 bases). The CDR3 is 15 amino acids. CDR1 is LGHNA and CDR2 is YNFKEQ in the germline V gene. Deletions cut 5 bases from V and 0 bases from J, with 13 bases between. Here the CDR3 reads CASSLTHRTNYGYTF. CDR3 nucleotides: TGTGCCAGCAGCTTAACGCACAGGACTAACTATGGCTACACCTTC.

The CDR3 DNA sequence: TGTGCCAGCTCACCACGGGGGATAGGAGGCGGGAGGGCCGACGAGCAGTACTTC. Translation: CASSPRGIGGGRADEQYF. The chain couples TRBV18 to TRBJ2-7, with 9 bases fitting TRBD2. There are 18 residues in the CDR3. V dropped 1 base and J dropped 5; count of bases not matched to a gene: 15. Germline V gene sequence: CDR1 KGHSH, CDR2 LQKENI.

V and J are TRBV5-1 and TRBJ1-3; D might be TRBD1 (5 bases). The germline CDR1 and CDR2 sequences are SGHRS and YFSETQ. V lost 4 bases, J lost 0 bases, and 11 bases lay in between. The CDR3 length is 15 residues. The CDR3 is CASSPDGGSGNTIYF. The CDR3 region has the DNA TGCGCCAGCAGCCCGGACGGGGGCTCTGGAAACACCATATATTTT.